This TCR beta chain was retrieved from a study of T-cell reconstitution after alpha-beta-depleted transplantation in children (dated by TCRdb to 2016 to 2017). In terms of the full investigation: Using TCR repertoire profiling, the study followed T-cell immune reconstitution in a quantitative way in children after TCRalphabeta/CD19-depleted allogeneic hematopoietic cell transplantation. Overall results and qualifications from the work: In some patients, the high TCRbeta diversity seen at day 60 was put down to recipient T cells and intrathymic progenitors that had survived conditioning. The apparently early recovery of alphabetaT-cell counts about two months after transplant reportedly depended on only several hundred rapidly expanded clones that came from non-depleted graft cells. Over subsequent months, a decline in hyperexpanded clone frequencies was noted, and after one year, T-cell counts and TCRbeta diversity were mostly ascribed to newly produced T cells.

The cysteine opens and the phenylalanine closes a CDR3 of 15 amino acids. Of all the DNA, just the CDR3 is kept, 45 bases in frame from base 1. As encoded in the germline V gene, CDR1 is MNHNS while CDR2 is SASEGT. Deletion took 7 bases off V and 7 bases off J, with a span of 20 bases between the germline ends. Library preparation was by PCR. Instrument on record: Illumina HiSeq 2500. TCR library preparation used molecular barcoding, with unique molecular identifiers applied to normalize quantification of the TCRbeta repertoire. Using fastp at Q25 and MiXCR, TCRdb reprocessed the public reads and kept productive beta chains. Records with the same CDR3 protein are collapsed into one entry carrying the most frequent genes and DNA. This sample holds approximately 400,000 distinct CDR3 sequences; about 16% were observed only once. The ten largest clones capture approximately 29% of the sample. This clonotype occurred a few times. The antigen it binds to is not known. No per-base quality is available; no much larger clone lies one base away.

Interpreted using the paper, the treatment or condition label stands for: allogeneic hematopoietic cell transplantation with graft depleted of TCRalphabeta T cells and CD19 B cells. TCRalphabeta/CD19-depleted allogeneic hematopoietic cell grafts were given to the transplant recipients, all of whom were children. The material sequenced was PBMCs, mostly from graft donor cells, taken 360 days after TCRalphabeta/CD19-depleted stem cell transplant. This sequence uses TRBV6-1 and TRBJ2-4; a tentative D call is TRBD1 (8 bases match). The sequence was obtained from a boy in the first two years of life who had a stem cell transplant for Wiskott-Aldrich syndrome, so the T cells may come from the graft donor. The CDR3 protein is CASKITDRGGNIQYF. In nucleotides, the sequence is TGTGCCAGCAAGATAACCGACAGGGGAGGGAACATTCAGTACTTC.